This is a list of T cell receptor beta chains from one sample in a study of T cells in tumors after PD-1 blockade. Using immunoSEQ multiplex PCR, the repertoire was profiled, and TCRdb retains in-frame clones only, with some absent. The sample includes about 59,000 clones, about 80% of them seen just once. Sequencing used PBMCs, obtained before anti-PD-1 treatment. The receptors originated from a human donor with basal cell carcinoma. Each CDR3 is given with its conserved first and last residue. The order of the fields is clone size, D gene, J gene, V gene, CDR3 DNA, CDR3 protein. A D gene is named only where the DNA matches it firmly. Clone size is not always given. Where it is, it says once, few, many or a class for expanded clones.

>.|.|TRBJ2-5|TRBV30
TGTGCCTGGAGTGTACCTGGCGGGGTCCAAGAGACCCAGTACTTC
CAWSVPGGVQETQYF
>.|.|TRBJ1-3|TRBV4-2
TGTGCCAGCAGCGAAAGTCGCACAAACTCTGGAAACACCATATATTTT
CASSESRTNSGNTIYF
>.|TRBD2|TRBJ2-3|TRBV3-1/TRBV3-2
TGTGCCAGCAGCCAAGAAGCTAGCGGGGGGACACTAACAGATACGCAGTATTTT
CASSQEASGGTLTDTQYF
>.|.|TRBJ2-5|TRBV3-1/TRBV3-2
TGTGCCAGCAGCCAAGCAGGGCGGGAGACCCAGTACTTC
CASSQAGRETQYF
>once|.|TRBJ2-1|TRBV3-1/TRBV3-2
TGTGCCAGCAGCCAGAGGAACAACAATGAGCAGTTCTTC
CASSQRNNNEQFF
>once|.|TRBJ1-5|TRBV6-6
TGTGCCAGCAGTTACGGATCAGGGGATAGCAATCAGCCCCAGCATTTT
CASSYGSGDSNQPQHF
>.|TRBD1|TRBJ1-4|TRBV6-1
TGTGCCAGCAGTGACCTGGGGACAGGGGGTGAAAAACTGTTTTTT
CASSDLGTGGEKLFF
>.|.|TRBJ2-5|TRBV24-1
TGTGCCACCAGTGGCGAGGGGCCAGGAGAGACCCAGTACTTC
CATSGEGPGETQYF
>.|TRBD1|TRBJ1-2|TRBV2
TGTGCCAGCAGTGACGGCAGGGGGAGCTATGGCTACACCTTC
CASSDGRGSYGYTF
>.|.|TRBJ1-3|TRBV30
TGTGCCTGGAGTGCAGGGGCCTCTGGAAACACCATATATTTT
CAWSAGASGNTIYF
>.|.|TRBJ2-7|TRBV4-1
TGCGCCAGCAGCCTATACTCTGGGGTCTACGAGCAGTACTTC
CASSLYSGVYEQYF
>.|.|TRBJ2-1|TRBV7-8
TGTGCCAGCAGCTTAGCGCACGCAGTTTCCTACAATGAGCAGTTCTTC
CASSLAHAVSYNEQFF
>.|.|TRBJ1-2|TRBV4-1
TGCGCCAGCAGCCAAGATAATACAGGCGCGATGTCTAACTATGGCTACACCTTC
CASSQDNTGAMSNYGYTF
>.|.|TRBJ2-1|TRBV5-5
TGTGCCAGCAGCAGCGGGACAGGTACCTACAATGAGCAGTTCTTC
CASSSGTGTYNEQFF
>.|TRBD1|TRBJ1-5|TRBV5-6
TGTGCCAGCAGCTCGTTAGGACAGGAATTAAATCAGCCCCAGCATTTT
CASSSLGQELNQPQHF
>.|.|TRBJ2-6|TRBV12-5
TGTGCTAGTGGTTTCGGGACCTCTGGGGCCAACGTCCTGACTTTC
CASGFGTSGANVLTF
>.|TRBD1|TRBJ2-1|TRBV5-5
TGTGCCAGCAGCTCCGGGACAGGGCCTAATGAGCAGTTCTTC
CASSSGTGPNEQFF
>.|.|TRBJ1-6|TRBV30
TGTGCCATCGGGATCTCAAACGCCAAAAATTCACCCCTCCACTTT
CAIGISNAKNSPLHF
>.|.|TRBJ2-7|TRBV5-1
TGCGCCAGCAGCGTCGCCACATCCTCCTACGAGCAGTACTTC
CASSVATSSYEQYF
>.|TRBD1|TRBJ1-4|TRBV6-1
TGTGCCAGCGGAAGACAGGGTAGTGAAAAACTGTTTTTT
CASGRQGSEKLFF
>.|TRBD1|TRBJ2-7|TRBV3-1/TRBV3-2
TGTGCCAGCAGTCCGGGACAGGGGGTGTACGAGCAGTACTTC
CASSPGQGVYEQYF
>few|.|TRBJ1-2|TRBV9
TGTGCCAGCAGCGGCCAGGGTAGGACTAACTATGGCTACACCTTC
CASSGQGRTNYGYTF
>.|TRBD1|TRBJ2-5|TRBV10-3
TGTGCCATCAGGGACAGGGGTGTTGAGACCCAGTACTTC
CAIRDRGVETQYF
>.|TRBD1|TRBJ2-1|TRBV7-8
TGTGCCAGCAGCTCTTACAGGGGGCGGAGTAACAATGAGCAGTTCTTC
CASSSYRGRSNNEQFF
>.|.|TRBJ1-2|TRBV2
TGTGCCAGCAGTGTCGGCGTGAACTATGGCTACACCTTC
CASSVGVNYGYTF
>.|.|TRBJ1-1|TRBV3-1/TRBV3-2
TGTGCCAGCAGCCAAAAGTCAGGGTCCCTTTACACTGAAGCTTTCTTT
CASSQKSGSLYTEAFF
>.|.|TRBJ2-3|TRBV4-1
TGCGCCAGCAGCCAAGGAGGGACTAGCACAGATACGCAGTATTTT
CASSQGGTSTDTQYF
>.|.|TRBJ1-3|TRBV29-1
TGCAGCGTTGAAATGGGGCTTAGAGGAAACACCATATATTTT
CSVEMGLRGNTIYF
>.|TRBD1|TRBJ1-5|TRBV5-1
TGCGCCAGCAGCTCCGGGACAGGGAATAATCAGCCCCAGCATTTT
CASSSGTGNNQPQHF
>.|.|TRBJ1-2|TRBV6-6
TGTGCCAGCAGTTACTCCACTCGAGGTCTCTATGGCTACACCTTC
CASSYSTRGLYGYTF
>.|.|TRBJ1-6|TRBV7-6
TGTGCCAGCAGTCGGGACATCCGAAATTCACCCCTCCACTTT
CASSRDIRNSPLHF
>.|.|TRBJ1-4|TRBV25-1
TGTGCCAGCAGTGAATGGGGACGGACTAATGAAAAACTGTTTTTT
CASSEWGRTNEKLFF
>.|.|TRBJ2-7|TRBV14
TGTGCCAGCTCCCGGGCGTGGGAGCAGTACTTC
CASSRAWEQYF
>.|.|TRBJ2-3|TRBV20-1
TGCAGTGCTAGTCCCCTTACTAGGACCGGCACAGATACGCAGTATTTT
CSASPLTRTGTDTQYF
>once|.|TRBJ2-6|TRBV27
TGTGCCAGCAGTTTATATTTTGAACAGGGACTTTCCGGGGCCAACGTCCTGACTTTC
CASSLYFEQGLSGANVLTF
>.|TRBD2|TRBJ2-5|TRBV4-1
TGCGCCAGCAGTAGAAGCGGGGGGGGCGAGACCCAGTACTTC
CASSRSGGGETQYF
>.|.|TRBJ2-3|TRBV9
TGTGCCAGCAGCGTAGATCCGGGCATAAGCACAGATACGCAGTATTTT
CASSVDPGISTDTQYF
>.|.|TRBJ1-2|TRBV7-8
TGTGCCAGCAGCTTAGCGGGGAACTATGGCTACACCTTC
CASSLAGNYGYTF
>.|.|TRBJ1-2|TRBV19
TGTGCCAGTAGTATAGATCTCTACAGGGACACTCACTATGGCTACACCTTC
CASSIDLYRDTHYGYTF
>once|.|TRBJ1-2|TRBV30
TGTGCCTCTCTGTCGGGCGGCTACACCTTC
CASLSGGYTF
>few|TRBD1|TRBJ1-1|TRBV6-1
TGTGCCAGCAGTGAACGACAGGGACCAACTGAAGCTTTCTTT
CASSERQGPTEAFF
>.|TRBD1|TRBJ2-1|TRBV13
TGTGCCAGCAGCCGGCAGGGACAGGGGCGTGGTGAGCAGTTCTTC
CASSRQGQGRGEQFF
>.|.|TRBJ1-1|TRBV7-9
TGTGCCAGCAGCTTAGGACTGGGGAACAGAGCTTTCTTT
CASSLGLGNRAFF
>.|.|TRBJ2-1|TRBV10-1
TGCGCCAGCAGTGATAGTTTGGGGGCATCCTACAATGAGCAGTTCTTC
CASSDSLGASYNEQFF
>.|.|TRBJ2-6|TRBV4-2
TGTGCCAGCAGCCAAGCTCCGGATGCGGGATCCGGGGCCAACGTCCTGACTTTC
CASSQAPDAGSGANVLTF
>once|.|TRBJ2-1|TRBV11-3
TGTGCCAGCAGCTTAGGAGGGTCCTACAATGAGCAGTTCTTC
CASSLGGSYNEQFF
>.|.|TRBJ2-2|TRBV7-3
TGTGCCAGCAGGGTCAACGCCAACACCGGGGAGCTGTTTTTT
CASRVNANTGELFF
>.|TRBD1|TRBJ1-6|TRBV19
TGTGCCAGTAGTCGGGACAGGGGTAATTCACCCCTCCACTTT
CASSRDRGNSPLHF